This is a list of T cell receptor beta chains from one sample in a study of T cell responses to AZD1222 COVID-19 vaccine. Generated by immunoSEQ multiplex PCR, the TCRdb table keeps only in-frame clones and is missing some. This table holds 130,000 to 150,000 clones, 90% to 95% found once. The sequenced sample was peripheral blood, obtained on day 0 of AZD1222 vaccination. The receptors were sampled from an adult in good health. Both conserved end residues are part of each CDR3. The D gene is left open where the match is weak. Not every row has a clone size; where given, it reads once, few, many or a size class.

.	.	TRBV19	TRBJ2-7	CASSIAGPESSYEQYF	TGTGCCAGTAGTATAGCGGGACCCGAGAGCTCCTACGAGCAGTACTTC
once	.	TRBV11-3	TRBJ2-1	CASSLQGWAAEKFF	TGTGCCAGCAGCTTACAGGGTTGGGCCGCCGAGAAGTTCTTC
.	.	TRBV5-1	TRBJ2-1	CASSPTGNNEQFF	TGCGCCAGCAGCCCTACAGGGAACAATGAGCAGTTCTTC
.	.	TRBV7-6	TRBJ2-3	CASSLTPTGTDTQYF	TGTGCCAGCAGCTTAACTCCCACGGGCACAGATACGCAGTATTTT
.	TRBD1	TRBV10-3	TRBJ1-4	CAISESTGTGEKLFF	TGTGCCATCAGTGAGTCGACAGGGACGGGTGAAAAACTGTTTTTT
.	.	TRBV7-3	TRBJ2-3	CASSLIHSRTTDTQYF	TGTGCCAGCAGCTTAATTCACTCTCGCACGACGGATACGCAGTATTTT
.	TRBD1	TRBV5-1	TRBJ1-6	CASSSTGRGSPLHF	TGCGCCAGCAGCTCGACAGGGAGGGGATCACCCCTCCACTTT
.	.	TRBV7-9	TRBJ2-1	CASSFYNEQFF	TGTGCCAGCAGCTTCTACAATGAGCAGTTCTTC
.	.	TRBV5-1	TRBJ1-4	CASSEGETNEKLFF	TGCGCCAGCAGCGAGGGTGAAACTAATGAAAAACTGTTTTTT
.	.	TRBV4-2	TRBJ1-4	CASSPPAGRRYLSGELFF	TGTGCCAGCAGCCCCCCCGCGGGACGACGGTACCTTTCGGGGGAACTGTTTTTT
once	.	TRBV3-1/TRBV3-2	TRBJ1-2	CASSQGGQGGGYTF	TGTGCCAGCAGCCAAGGGGGGCAGGGAGGAGGCTACACCTTC
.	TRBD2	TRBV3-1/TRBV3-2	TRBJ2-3	CASSQDRTSGVFLGTQYF	TGTGCCAGCAGCCAAGATCGAACTAGCGGGGTTTTTCTTGGTACGCAGTATTTT
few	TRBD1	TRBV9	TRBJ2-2	CASSVDRGPGELFF	TGTGCCAGCAGCGTAGATAGGGGGCCCGGGGAGCTGTTTTTT
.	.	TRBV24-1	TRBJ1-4	CATSDPPRAHSSTNEKLFF	TGTGCCACCAGTGATCCGCCCAGGGCCCATTCTTCAACTAATGAAAAACTGTTTTTT
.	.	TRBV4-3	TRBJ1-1	CASSQDLRTYYTEAFF	TGCGCCAGCAGCCAAGATCTACGGACCTACTACACTGAAGCTTTCTTT
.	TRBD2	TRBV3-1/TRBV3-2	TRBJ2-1	CASSQRLAALGEQFF	TGTGCCAGCAGCCAACGACTAGCGGCCTTGGGTGAGCAGTTCTTC
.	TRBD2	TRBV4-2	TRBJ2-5	CASSHDPGLAEETQYF	TGTGCCAGCAGCCACGATCCGGGACTAGCGGAAGAGACCCAGTACTTC
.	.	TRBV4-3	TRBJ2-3	CASSQEAVRSDTQYF	TGCGCCAGCAGCCAAGAGGCAGTACGTTCAGATACGCAGTATTTT
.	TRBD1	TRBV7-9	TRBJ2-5	CASSPRTGVDQETQYF	TGTGCCAGCAGCCCACGGACAGGGGTAGACCAAGAGACCCAGTACTTC
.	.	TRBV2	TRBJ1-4	CASSGWVNEKLFF	TGTGCCAGCAGTGGCTGGGTTAATGAAAAACTGTTTTTT
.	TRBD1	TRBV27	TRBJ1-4	CASRGQGAGNEKLFF	TGTGCCAGCAGGGGACAGGGGGCAGGTAATGAAAAACTGTTTTTT
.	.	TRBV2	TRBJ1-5	CASSGGNQPQHF	TGTGCCAGCAGTGGAGGGAACCAGCCCCAGCATTTT
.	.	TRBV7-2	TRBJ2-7	CASSIVGGANSYEQYF	TGTGCCAGCAGCATCGTTGGGGGGGCCAACTCCTACGAGCAGTACTTC
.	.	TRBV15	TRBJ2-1	CATSRAGRSYNEQFF	TGTGCCACCAGCAGAGCAGGGCGCTCCTACAATGAGCAGTTCTTC
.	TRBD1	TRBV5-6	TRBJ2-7	CASSLGRGSYEQYF	TGTGCCAGCAGCTTGGGCAGGGGGTCCTACGAGCAGTACTTC
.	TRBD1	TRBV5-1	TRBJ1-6	CASGTEYNSPLHF	TGCGCCAGCGGGACAGAGTATAATTCACCCCTCCACTTT
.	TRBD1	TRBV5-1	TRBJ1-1	CASSIGQGRTEAFF	TGCGCCAGCAGCATCGGACAGGGGAGGACTGAAGCTTTCTTT
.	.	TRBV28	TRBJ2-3	CASSRDALTSTDTQYF	TGTGCCAGCAGTCGAGACGCCCTTACTAGCACAGATACGCAGTATTTT
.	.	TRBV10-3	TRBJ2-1	CAITAGGEQFF	TGTGCCATCACCGCCGGGGGTGAGCAGTTCTTC
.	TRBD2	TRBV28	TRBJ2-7	CASSGGGEGSYEQYF	TGTGCCAGCAGTGGGGGTGGGGAGGGCTCCTACGAGCAGTACTTC
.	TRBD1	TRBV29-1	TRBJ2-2	CSVFSGTGGNKGELFF	TGCAGCGTTTTCTCCGGGACAGGGGGAAATAAGGGGGAGCTGTTTTTT
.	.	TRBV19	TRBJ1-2	CASSRGYGYTF	TGTGCCAGTAGCCGGGGGTATGGCTACACCTTC
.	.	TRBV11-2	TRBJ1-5	CASSFAEGQPQHF	TGTGCCAGCAGCTTCGCCGAAGGTCAGCCCCAGCATTTT
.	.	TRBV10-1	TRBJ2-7	CASWEPQGISILSYEQYF	TGCGCCAGTTGGGAGCCCCAGGGAATTTCAATTCTGAGCTACGAGCAGTACTTC
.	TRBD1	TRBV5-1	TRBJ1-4	CASSRSGTGDEKLFF	TGCGCCAGCAGCAGGTCCGGGACAGGAGATGAAAAACTGTTTTTT
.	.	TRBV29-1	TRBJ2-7	CSVSRESSYEQYF	TGCAGCGTTTCCCGGGAAAGCTCCTACGAGCAGTACTTC
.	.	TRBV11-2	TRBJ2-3	CASSLSTDTQYF	TGTGCCAGCAGCTTATCAACAGATACGCAGTATTTT
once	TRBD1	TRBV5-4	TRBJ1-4	CASSRDRPSTNEKLFF	TGTGCCAGCAGCAGGGACAGGCCCTCAACTAATGAAAAACTGTTTTTT
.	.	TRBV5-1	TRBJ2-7	CASSLRAETTTYEQYF	TGCGCCAGCAGCTTGAGAGCGGAGACCACCACCTACGAGCAGTACTTC
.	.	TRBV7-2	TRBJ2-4	CASSQVLQAKNIQYF	TGTGCCAGCAGCCAGGTATTGCAAGCCAAAAACATTCAGTACTTC
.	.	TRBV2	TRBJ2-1	CASSDYNEQFF	TGTGCCAGCAGTGACTACAATGAGCAGTTCTTC
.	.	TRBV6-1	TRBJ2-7	CASSEVGEGEQYF	TGTGCCAGCAGTGAAGTGGGCGAGGGCGAGCAGTACTTC
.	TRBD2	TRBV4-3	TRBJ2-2	CASSQPGLGNTGELFF	TGCGCCAGCAGCCAACCGGGACTAGGTAACACCGGGGAGCTGTTTTTT
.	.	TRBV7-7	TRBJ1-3	CASSLSPPGASGNTIYF	TGTGCTAGCAGCTTGAGCCCCCCGGGAGCCTCTGGAAACACCATATATTTT
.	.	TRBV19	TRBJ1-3	CASSIDLGTGNTIYF	TGTGCCAGTAGTATAGATCTGGGAACTGGAAACACCATATATTTT
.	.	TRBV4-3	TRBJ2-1	CASSQGPGAGSEQFF	TGCGCCAGCAGCCAAGGGCCGGGGGCCGGGAGTGAGCAGTTCTTC
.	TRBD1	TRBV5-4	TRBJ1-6	CASSFRDRDNSPLHF	TGTGCCAGCAGCTTCCGGGACAGGGACAATTCACCCCTCCACTTT
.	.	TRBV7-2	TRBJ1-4	CASSLGTEKTNEKLFF	TGTGCCAGCAGCTTAGGGACAGAGAAGACTAATGAAAAACTGTTTTTT
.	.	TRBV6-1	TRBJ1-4	CASSEGLRFLQLFF	TGTGCCAGCAGTGAAGGGTTACGATTCCTCCAACTGTTTTTT
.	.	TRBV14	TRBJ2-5	CASSWGRTVDQYF	TGTGCCAGCAGCTGGGGACGGACGGTAGACCAGTACTTC
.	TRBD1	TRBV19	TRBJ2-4	CASKPTPDRFEIAAKNIQYF	TGTGCCAGTAAACCCACCCCGGACAGGTTCGAGATCGCGGCCAAAAACATTCAGTACTTC
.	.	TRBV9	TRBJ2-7	CASSPEDSMVPYEQYF	TGTGCCAGCAGCCCGGAGGACTCCATGGTTCCATACGAGCAGTACTTC